The entry below gives a single T cell receptor beta chain sequence along with its context. The target antigen is unknown. 60 Vbeta and 13 Jbeta primers were used in PCR. Method: immunoSEQ multiplex PCR; TCRdb's copy keeps in-frame clones and lacks some. The sample totals about 84,000 clones. This sample was taken from a study of cytomegalovirus exposure and HLA in healthy donors. Whole-study findings and limits: Reportedly, diagnosis of cytomegalovirus status by the classifier showed high specificity and sensitivity. The likely explanation for a cluster of highly shared sequence variants was sequencing artifact.

The V gene's germline CDR1 is MDHEN and CDR2 SYDVKM. The CDR3 has 19 residues. V trimming: 2 bases; J trimming: 0 bases; junction bases outside the gene matches: 12. J is TRBJ1-5 and V is TRBV28; 8 nucleotides align to TRBD1. The receptor's source is a middle-aged man in good health and CMV-seronegative. Sequencing used PBMCs. The CDR3 protein is CASSLIGRGPEYSNQPQHF. The CDR3 coding sequence is TGTGCCAGCAGTTTAATCGGCAGGGGGCCCGAGTATAGCAATCAGCCCCAGCATTTT.